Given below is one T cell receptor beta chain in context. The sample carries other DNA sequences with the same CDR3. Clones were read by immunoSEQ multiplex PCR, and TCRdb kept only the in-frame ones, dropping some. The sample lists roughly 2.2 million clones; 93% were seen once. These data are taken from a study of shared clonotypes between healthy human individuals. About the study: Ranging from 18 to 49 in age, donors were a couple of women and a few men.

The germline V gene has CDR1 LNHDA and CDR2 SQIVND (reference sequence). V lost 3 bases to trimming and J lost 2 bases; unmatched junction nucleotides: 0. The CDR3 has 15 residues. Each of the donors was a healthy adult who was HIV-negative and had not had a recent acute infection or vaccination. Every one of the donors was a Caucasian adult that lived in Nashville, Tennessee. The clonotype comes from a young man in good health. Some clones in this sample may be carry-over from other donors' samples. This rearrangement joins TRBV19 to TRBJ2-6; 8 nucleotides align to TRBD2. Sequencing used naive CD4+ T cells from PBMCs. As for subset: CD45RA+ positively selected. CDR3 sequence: CASSISGAGANVLTF. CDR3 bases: TGTGCCAGTAGTATTAGCGGGGCTGGGGCCAACGTCCTGACTTTC.